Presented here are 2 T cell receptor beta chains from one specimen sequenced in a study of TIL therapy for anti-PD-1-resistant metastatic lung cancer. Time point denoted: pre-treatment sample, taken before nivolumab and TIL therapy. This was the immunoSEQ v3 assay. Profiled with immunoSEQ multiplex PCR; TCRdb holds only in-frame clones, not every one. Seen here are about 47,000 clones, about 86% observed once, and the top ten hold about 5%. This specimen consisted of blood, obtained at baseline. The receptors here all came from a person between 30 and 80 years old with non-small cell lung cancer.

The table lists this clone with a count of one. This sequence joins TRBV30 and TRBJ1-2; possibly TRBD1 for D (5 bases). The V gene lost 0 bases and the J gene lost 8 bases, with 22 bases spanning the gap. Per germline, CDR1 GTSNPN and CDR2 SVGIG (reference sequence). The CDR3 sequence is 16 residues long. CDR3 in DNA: TGTGCCTGGAGTGTCTTAGGGACGGCCTCTATGGGGGGCTACACCTTC. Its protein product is CAWSVLGTASMGGYTF.

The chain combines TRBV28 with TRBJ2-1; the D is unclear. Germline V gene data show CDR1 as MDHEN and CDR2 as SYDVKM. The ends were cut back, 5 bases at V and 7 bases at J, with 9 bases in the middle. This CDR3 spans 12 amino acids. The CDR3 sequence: CASSTSRNEQFF. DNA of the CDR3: TGTGCCAGCAGTACCTCTAGGAATGAGCAGTTCTTC.